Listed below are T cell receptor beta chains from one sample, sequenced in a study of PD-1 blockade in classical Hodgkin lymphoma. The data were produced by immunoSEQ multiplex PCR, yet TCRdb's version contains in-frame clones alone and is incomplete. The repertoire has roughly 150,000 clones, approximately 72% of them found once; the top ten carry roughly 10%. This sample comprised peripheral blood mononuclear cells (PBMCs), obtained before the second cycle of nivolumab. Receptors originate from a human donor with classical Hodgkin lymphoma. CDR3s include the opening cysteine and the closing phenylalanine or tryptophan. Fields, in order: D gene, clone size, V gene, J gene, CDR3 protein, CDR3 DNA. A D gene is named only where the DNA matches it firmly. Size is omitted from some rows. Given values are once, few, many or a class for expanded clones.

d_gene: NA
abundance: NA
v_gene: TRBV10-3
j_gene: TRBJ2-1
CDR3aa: CAISESLAVNEQFF
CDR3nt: TGTGCCATCAGTGAGTCGTTAGCGGTTAATGAGCAGTTCTTC

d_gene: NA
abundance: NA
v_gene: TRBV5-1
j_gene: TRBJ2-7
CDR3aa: CASSPHPDEQYF
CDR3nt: TGCGCCAGCAGCCCGCACCCCGACGAGCAGTACTTC

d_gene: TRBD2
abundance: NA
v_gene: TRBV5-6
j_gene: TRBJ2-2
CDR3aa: CASSFGLADTGELFF
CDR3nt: TGTGCCAGCAGCTTTGGACTAGCGGACACCGGGGAGCTGTTTTTT

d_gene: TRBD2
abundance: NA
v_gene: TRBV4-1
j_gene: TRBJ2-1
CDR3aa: CASSQWVLAGGNEQFF
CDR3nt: TGCGCCAGCAGCCAATGGGTCTTAGCGGGGGGAAATGAGCAGTTCTTC

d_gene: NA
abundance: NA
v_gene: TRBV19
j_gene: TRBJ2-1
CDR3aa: CASSIDLANEQFF
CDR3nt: TGTGCCAGTAGTATAGATCTAGCGAATGAGCAGTTCTTC

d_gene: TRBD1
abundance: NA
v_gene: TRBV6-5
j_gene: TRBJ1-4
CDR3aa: CATRSGTGSEKLFF
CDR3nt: TGTGCCACTCGTTCCGGGACAGGGTCCGAAAAACTGTTTTTT

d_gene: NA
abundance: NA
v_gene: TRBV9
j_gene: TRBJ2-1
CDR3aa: CASSAMSEQFF
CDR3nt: TGTGCCAGCAGCGCCATGAGTGAGCAGTTCTTC

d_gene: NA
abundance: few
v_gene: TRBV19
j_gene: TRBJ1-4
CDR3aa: CASSHPGGPNEKLFF
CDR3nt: TGTGCCAGTAGCCATCCCGGGGGTCCTAATGAAAAACTGTTTTTT

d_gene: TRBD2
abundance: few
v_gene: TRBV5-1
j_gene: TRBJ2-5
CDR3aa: CASSLVLAGSTETQYF
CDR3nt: TGCGCCAGCAGCTTGGTTCTAGCGGGTAGTACGGAGACCCAGTACTTC

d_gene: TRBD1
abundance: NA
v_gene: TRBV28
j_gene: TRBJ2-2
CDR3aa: CASRYQGQIITGELFF
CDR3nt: TGTGCCAGCAGATACCAGGGACAGATCATAACCGGGGAGCTGTTTTTT

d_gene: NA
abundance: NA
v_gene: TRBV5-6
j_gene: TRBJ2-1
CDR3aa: CASAVRVGNEQFF
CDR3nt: TGTGCCAGTGCGGTTCGGGTGGGCAATGAGCAGTTCTTC

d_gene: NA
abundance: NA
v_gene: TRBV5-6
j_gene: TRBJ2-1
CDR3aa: CASRSAGYNEQFF
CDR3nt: TGTGCCAGCAGATCCGCGGGCTACAATGAGCAGTTCTTC

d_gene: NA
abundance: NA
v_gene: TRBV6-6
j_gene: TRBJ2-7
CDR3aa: CASSYSGLSYEQYF
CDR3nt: TGTGCCAGCAGTTACTCTGGACTTTCTTACGAGCAGTACTTC

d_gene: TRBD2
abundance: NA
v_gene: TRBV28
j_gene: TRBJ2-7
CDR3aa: CASTLAGVSYEQYF
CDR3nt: TGTGCCAGCACTCTAGCGGGAGTTTCCTACGAGCAGTACTTC

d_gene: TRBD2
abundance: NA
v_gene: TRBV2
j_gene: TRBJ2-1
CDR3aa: CASIVAGYRYNEQFF
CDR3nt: TGTGCCAGCATTGTAGCGGGTTACCGCTACAATGAGCAGTTCTTC

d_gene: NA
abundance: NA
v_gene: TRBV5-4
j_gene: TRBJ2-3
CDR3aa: CASSLGLGSGLTDTQYF
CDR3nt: TGTGCCAGCAGCTTGGGACTCGGAAGCGGTCTCACAGATACGCAGTATTTT

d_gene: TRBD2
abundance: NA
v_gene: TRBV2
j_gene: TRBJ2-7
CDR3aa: CASSEVLAGVVEQYF
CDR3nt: TGTGCCAGCAGTGAAGTTCTAGCGGGGGTGGTCGAGCAGTACTTC

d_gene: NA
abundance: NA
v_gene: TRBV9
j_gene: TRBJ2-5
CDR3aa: CASSVQLQETQYF
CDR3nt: TGTGCCAGCAGCGTGCAATTACAAGAGACCCAGTACTTC

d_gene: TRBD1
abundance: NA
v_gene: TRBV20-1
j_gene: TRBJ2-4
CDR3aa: CSAWTGDIQYF
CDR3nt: TGCAGTGCTTGGACAGGGGACATTCAGTACTTC

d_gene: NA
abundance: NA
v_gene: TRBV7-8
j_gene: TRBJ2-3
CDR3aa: CASSLYRSTDTQYF
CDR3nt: TGTGCCAGCAGCTTATATAGGAGCACAGATACGCAGTATTTT

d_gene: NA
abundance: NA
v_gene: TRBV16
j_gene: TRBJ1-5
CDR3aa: CASSQSRDGNQPQHF
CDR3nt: TGTGCCAGCAGCCAATCCCGGGACGGCAATCAGCCCCAGCATTTT

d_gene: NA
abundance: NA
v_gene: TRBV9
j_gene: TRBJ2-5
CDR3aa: CASSIPGPGETQYF
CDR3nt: TGTGCCAGCAGCATTCCGGGCCCAGGGGAGACCCAGTACTTC

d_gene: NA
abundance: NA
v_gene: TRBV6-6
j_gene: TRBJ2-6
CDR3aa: CASSYVMGNGANVLTF
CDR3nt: TGTGCCAGCAGTTACGTAATGGGGAATGGGGCCAACGTCCTGACTTTC

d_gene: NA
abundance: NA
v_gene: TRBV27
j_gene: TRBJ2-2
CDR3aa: CASSLAPRLDFTGELFF
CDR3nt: TGTGCCAGCAGTTTGGCCCCGCGGCTGGACTTCACCGGGGAGCTGTTTTTT

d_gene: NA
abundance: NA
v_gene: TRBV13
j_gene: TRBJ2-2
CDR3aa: CASSLVRGPGELFF
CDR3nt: TGTGCCAGCAGCCTCGTACGCGGTCCCGGGGAGCTGTTTTTT

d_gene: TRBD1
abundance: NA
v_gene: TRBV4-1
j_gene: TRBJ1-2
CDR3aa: CASSYTGVRSADSYGYTF
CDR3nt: TGCGCCAGCAGTTACACAGGGGTCCGCTCCGCCGACAGTTATGGCTACACCTTC

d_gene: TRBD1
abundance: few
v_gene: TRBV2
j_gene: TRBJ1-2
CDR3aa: CARSDRSYGYTF
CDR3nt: TGTGCCAGGTCGGACAGGAGCTATGGCTACACCTTC